The 26 T cell receptor beta chains below come from one sample, sequenced in a study of sequential checkpoint blockade in melanoma. The treatment was: randomized to nivolumab then ipilimumab (arm A) or the reverse (arm B). Data came from immunoSEQ multiplex PCR; TCRdb stores just in-frame clones and leaves some out. The table records 25,000 to 30,000 clones, around 73% of them present only once. The specimen was CD8+ T cells sorted from blood (inferred from file names), collected from a patient given nivolumab and ipilimumab in sequence. The source of these receptors is a human donor with melanoma.

The V and J genes are TRBV4-2 and TRBJ2-3; D is possibly TRBD2 (6 bases). Trimming shortened V by 0 bases and J by 3 bases, and 16 bases separated the two germline ends. This CDR3 region has 17 residues. Germline-derived CDR1 and CDR2 are LGHNA and YNFKEQ. CDR3 DNA sequence: TGTGCCAGCAGCCAAGAGTCTGCGGGAACAAGAACAGATACGCAGTATTTT. Its protein is CASSQESAGTRTDTQYF.

The chain combines TRBV4-3 with TRBJ2-1; 12 nucleotides agree with TRBD2. Looked up from germline, CDR1 is LGHNA and CDR2 is YSLEER. The V gene end was trimmed by 3 bases and the J gene end by 9 bases; junction bases not matched to a gene: 12. There are 17 residues in the CDR3. CDR3 in amino acids: CASSQYASGRARGEQFF. The CDR3 DNA is TGCGCCAGCAGCCAGTACGCTAGCGGGAGGGCCCGGGGTGAGCAGTTCTTC.

V gene TRBV7-9 combines with J gene TRBJ2-7; 12 nucleotides match TRBD2. Germline CDR1 reads SEHNR; CDR2 reads FQNEAQ (reference sequence). The V and J ends lost 4 bases and 3 bases, in that order; junction bases with no gene match: 10. CDR3 length equals 17 residues. The CDR3 spells CASSSKTSGRSDYEQYF. The CDR3 coding sequence is TGTGCCAGCAGCTCAAAGACTAGCGGGAGATCGGACTACGAGCAGTACTTC.

V usage is TRBV4-3 and J usage is TRBJ1-1; maybe TRBD1 (6 bases). This CDR3 has 14 amino acids. With 4 bases removed from V and 5 bases from J, the gap between germline ends came to 14 bases. Germline loops: CDR1 LGHNA, CDR2 YSLEER. The CDR3 loop reads CASSLTQGGTEAFF. The CDR3, as DNA: TGCGCCAGCAGCCTAACACAGGGTGGTACTGAAGCTTTCTTT.

The V call is TRBV4-2, the J call TRBJ1-1; no firm D call. From germline, CDR1 is LGHNA and CDR2 YNFKEQ. Trimming took 0 bases from V and 0 from J, leaving 11 bases between them. This CDR3 is 16 amino acids long. DNA for the CDR3: TGTGCCAGCAGCCAAGACCCAGGCCCTATGAACACTGAAGCTTTCTTT. Its protein product is CASSQDPGPMNTEAFF.

This clone was found once. Here the CDR3 reads CASSRIGTGVNTGELFF. CDR3 nucleotides: TGTGCCAGCAGTCGAATCGGGACAGGGGTTAACACCGGGGAGCTGTTTTTT. The V gene is TRBV2, the J gene TRBJ2-2, with 10 bases lining up with TRBD1. The CDR3 is made up of 17 amino acids. Germline-derived CDR1 and CDR2 are SNHLY and FYNNEI. The ends lost 5 bases at V and 2 bases at J; junction bases unmatched: 8.

This clone was seen more than once but under ten times. The genes are TRBV28 and TRBJ2-3; TRBD1 is a possible D gene (5 bases). Germline assignment: CDR1 MDHEN and CDR2 SYDVKM. V was clipped by 6 bases and J by 0 bases, with 13 bases between them. The CDR3 spans 15 residues. The CDR3: CASSTLTDSTDTQYF. The CDR3 DNA follows: TGTGCCAGCAGCACCCTGACAGATAGCACAGATACGCAGTATTTT.

This sequence joins TRBV4-2 and TRBJ2-1; 7 nucleotides agree with TRBD1. CDR1 and CDR2 from the germline V gene are LGHNA and YNFKEQ. CDR3 length equals 15 residues. V shed 0 bases and J 1 base; nucleotides not matched to a gene: 0. CDR3 sequence (DNA): TGTGCCAGCAGCCAAGACAGGGGGTCCTACAATGAGCAGTTCTTC. This sequence encodes CASSQDRGSYNEQFF.

This clone was recorded only once. This chain connects TRBV5-6 to TRBJ2-2; 10 positions match TRBD2. This CDR3 is built from 16 residues. Trimming took 3 bases from V and 3 from J; bases not matched to a gene: 5. CDR1 is SGHDT and CDR2 is YYEEEE in the germline V gene. The chain's CDR3 is CASSSGLADDTGELFF. The CDR3 region has the DNA TGTGCCAGCAGCTCCGGACTAGCGGACGACACCGGGGAGCTGTTTTTT.

The gene calls are TRBV4-1 and TRBJ2-1; 10 bases are a match to TRBD2. Losses at the gene ends were 0 bases for V and 9 bases for J; bases not matched to a gene: 8. The germline CDR1 and CDR2 sequences are MGHRA and YSYEKL. This CDR3 region has 16 residues. CDR3 sequence (DNA): TGCGCCAGCAGCCAAGATACCCTAGCGGGGGACATTGAGCAGTTCTTC. Protein sequence: CASSQDTLAGDIEQFF.

The rearrangement uses TRBV19 and TRBJ2-2; 11 bases are shared with TRBD1. After removal of 7 bases from V and 6 bases from J, the junction contained 7 bases not matched to a gene. CDR1 is LNHDA, CDR2 SQIVND, per germline (reference sequence). The CDR3 sequence is 15 residues long. CDR3 in amino acids: CASTPVGQGAGELFF. Here the CDR3 DNA reads TGTGCCAGTACCCCTGTGGGACAGGGGGCCGGGGAGCTGTTTTTT.

The CDR3 reads CASSHGRGRRHNEQFF. The CDR3 DNA reads as TGCGCCAGCAGTCATGGACGTGGGAGGAGGCACAATGAGCAGTTCTTC. The chain recombines TRBV23-1 with TRBJ2-1; D possibly corresponds to TRBD2 (6 bases). TRBV23-1 is reported as an ORF; its role is uncertain. V lost 3 bases to trimming and J lost 5 bases, with 17 bases between them. The CDR3 covers 16 residues.

The J gene is TRBJ1-1, the V gene TRBV9; D is perhaps TRBD1 (5 bases). V was shortened by 3 bases and J by 1 base, with 10 bases between the two germline ends. CDR3 length: 14 residues. Germline CDR1 is SGDLS and CDR2 is YYNGEE. CDR3 loop: CASSGGLPNTEAFF. In nucleotides, the CDR3 is TGTGCCAGCAGCGGGGGACTCCCGAACACTGAAGCTTTCTTT.

The J gene is TRBJ2-2, the V gene TRBV29-1; D gene uncertain. Trimming left V 4 bases short and J 2 bases short, with 5 bases between. The CDR3 consists of 12 residues. Germline V gene lookup returns CDR1 SQVTM and CDR2 ANQGSEA. CDR3 sequence reads: CSVGANTGELFF. The CDR3 bases are TGCAGCGTTGGGGCTAACACCGGGGAGCTGTTTTTT.

The rearrangement links TRBV18 to TRBJ2-5; a possible D gene is TRBD2 (6 bases). Trimming left V 2 bases short and J 2 bases short, with 9 bases between. The length of the CDR3 is 14 residues. Germline V gene lookup returns CDR1 KGHSH and CDR2 LQKENI. The CDR3 loop reads CASSPWAGQETQYF. CDR3 DNA sequence: TGTGCCAGCTCACCATGGGCGGGACAAGAGACCCAGTACTTC.

In DNA, the CDR3 is TGTGCCAGCAGCTCACGGGGGACAGGGAACTTTGAAGCTTTCTTT. Amino acids: CASSSRGTGNFEAFF. The chain employs TRBV5-4 and TRBJ1-1; 9 nucleotides line up with TRBD1. The V gene's germline CDR1 is SGHNT and CDR2 YYREEE (reference sequence). CDR3 size: 15 residues. With 3 bases clipped from V and 7 bases from J, the junction kept 10 bases outside the gene matches.

V is TRBV4-3 and J is TRBJ2-1, with 9 bases that match TRBD1. Looked up from germline, CDR1 is LGHNA and CDR2 is YSLEER. With V trimmed by 4 bases and J by 3 bases, 4 bases remained unmatched. The CDR3 totals 15 residues. CDR3 in amino acids: CASSLDRGSYNEQFF. In DNA form, the CDR3 reads TGCGCCAGCAGCCTCGACAGGGGGAGCTACAATGAGCAGTTCTTC.

This clone was counted a single time. The chain couples TRBV2 to TRBJ1-4; D is unresolved. CDR3 length: 16 residues. The germline V gene encodes CDR1 SNHLY and CDR2 FYNNEI. The ends were cut back, 1 base at V and 3 bases at J, with 12 bases in the middle. CDR3 residues: CASSEDQMGANEKLFF. CDR3 in DNA: TGTGCCAGCAGTGAAGATCAGATGGGAGCTAATGAAAAACTGTTTTTT.

The chain joins TRBV19 to TRBJ2-3; 9 bases agree with TRBD1. CDR3 length: 15 residues. V trimming: 5 bases; J trimming: 0 bases; junction bases outside the gene matches: 3. Germline values: CDR1 LNHDA, CDR2 SQIVND (reference sequence). CDR3 nucleotide sequence: TGTGCCAGTAGTTGGACAGGGGCGAGCACAGATACGCAGTATTTT. Residues: CASSWTGASTDTQYF. Complete variable domain (other parts from reference TRBV19 and TRBJ2-3): DGGITQSPKYLFRKEGQNVTLSCEQNLNHDAMYWYRQDPGQGLRLIYYSQIVNDFQKGDIAEGYSVSREKKESFPLTVTSAQKNPTAFYLCASSWTGASTDTQYFGPGTRLTVL.

The genes are TRBV19 and TRBJ1-1; D unclear. V gave up 7 bases and J gave up 8 bases, with 11 bases separating them. Germline V gene sequence: CDR1 LNHDA, CDR2 SQIVND (reference sequence). CDR3 length: 11 amino acids. CDR3 in DNA: TGTGCCAGTATGGTCCGGGGAGAAGCTTTCTTT. Protein sequence: CASMVRGEAFF.

The chain combines TRBV6-5 with TRBJ1-1, with D uncertain. CDR1 MNHEY and CDR2 SVGAGI come from the germline V gene. With 2 bases removed from V and 3 bases from J, the gap between germline ends came to 7 bases. The CDR3 totals 13 residues. The DNA of the CDR3 is TGTGCCAGCAGTTACGTAACAGACACTGAAGCTTTCTTT. This gives the protein CASSYVTDTEAFF.

In this sample, this clone turned up a few times. The chain combines TRBV7-8 with TRBJ2-3; D uncertain. Looked up from germline, CDR1 is SGHVS and CDR2 is FQNEAQ. Trimming removed 5 bases from V and 6 bases from J, with 9 bases in between. The CDR3 extends over 12 amino acids. CDR3 sequence: CASSPSFDTQYF. CDR3 DNA sequence: TGTGCCAGCAGCCCCAGTTTTGATACGCAGTATTTT.

V usage is TRBV7-8 and J usage is TRBJ2-7; D ambiguous. The CDR3 length is 15 residues. Germline CDR1 and CDR2: SGHVS and FQNEAQ. V was cut by 3 bases and J by 0 bases, with 12 bases left in between. For the CDR3, the DNA is TGTGCCAGCAGCTTCACCCTTCTATACTCCTACGAGCAGTACTTC. It specifies CASSFTLLYSYEQYF.

This chain joins TRBV6-6 and TRBJ2-2; 8 bases match TRBD2. The CDR3 is made up of 16 amino acids. V dropped 4 bases and J dropped 1; count of bases not matched to a gene: 5. Looked up from germline, CDR1 is MNHNY and CDR2 is SVGAGI (reference sequence). CDR3 amino acids: CASSLGLAGNTGELFF. In DNA form, the CDR3 reads TGTGCCAGCAGTTTAGGGCTAGCGGGGAACACCGGGGAGCTGTTTTTT.

This clone was picked up one time. This chain uses TRBV20-1 with TRBJ1-1; D might be TRBD1 (6 bases). CDR3 length: 10 amino acids. V lost 6 bases, J lost 5 bases, and 7 bases lay in between. CDR1 DFQATT and CDR2 SNEGSKA come from the germline V gene (reference sequence). CDR3 region: CSAGGTEAFF. Here the CDR3 DNA reads TGCAGTGCAGGGGGTACTGAAGCTTTCTTT.

The chain combines TRBV28 with TRBJ1-2; 8 nucleotides agree with TRBD1. The CDR3 sequence is 15 residues long. The germline V gene encodes CDR1 MDHEN and CDR2 SYDVKM. V lost 6 bases and J lost 8; bases outside the gene matches: 14. The CDR3 sequence is CASSSSGGVEGGYTF. CDR3 DNA sequence: TGTGCCAGCAGCTCATCAGGGGGCGTGGAAGGGGGCTACACCTTC.